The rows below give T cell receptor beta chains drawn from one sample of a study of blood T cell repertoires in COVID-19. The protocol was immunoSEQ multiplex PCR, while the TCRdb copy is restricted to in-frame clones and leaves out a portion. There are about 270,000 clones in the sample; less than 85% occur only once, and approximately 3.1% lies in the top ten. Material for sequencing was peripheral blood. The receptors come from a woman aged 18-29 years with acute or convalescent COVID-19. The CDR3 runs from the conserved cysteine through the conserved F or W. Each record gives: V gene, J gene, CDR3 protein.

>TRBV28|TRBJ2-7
CASSLGGTGAYEQYF
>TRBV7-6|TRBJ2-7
CASSLAAGVRYEQYF
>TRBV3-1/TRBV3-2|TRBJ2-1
CASSQDLTRGTYNEQFF
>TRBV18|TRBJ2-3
CASSRQTSGSSADTQYF
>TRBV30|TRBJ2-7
CAWGIRLAGGSYEQYF
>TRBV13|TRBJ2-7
CASADRGRIDATYEQYF
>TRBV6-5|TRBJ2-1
CASSYSGGRANNEQFF
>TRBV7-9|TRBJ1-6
CASSLMGTGSPLHF
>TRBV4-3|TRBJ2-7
CASSQGWATSGSSYEQYF
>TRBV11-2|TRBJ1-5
CASSLGLGGLGQPQHF